Sequencing of this T cell receptor (beta chain) was carried out in a study of molecular identifiers for immune sequencing clone quantification. Overall study: RNA, taken in replicates from about 20,000 or 100,000 naive CD8 cells, was split five ways, with four sequenced. The study, taken as a whole, reports: Over 98% of effector molecules, but under 1% in naive cells, were held by clones with more than 20 RNA copies.

For naive CD8 T cells, sorting used the CD8+CD4-CCR7+CD45RA+ phenotype. V lost 0 bases, J lost 7 bases, and 10 bases lay in between. The CDR3 covers 13 residues. Germline CDR1 MNHEY, CDR2 SVGEGT. For this clonotype: Its antigen is currently unknown.

TCRdb reprocessed the PCR reads via MiXCR and lists one record per CDR3 protein. The table lists under 350,000 distinct CDR3 sequences, under 25% of them singletons, with approximately 0.74% in the top ten. The chain uses TRBV6-2 or TRBV6-3 and TRBJ2-7, with a tentative D call TRBD2 (5 bases). The TCR originated in a human donor in good health. Some libraries in this study had Jurkat cell RNA spiked in. Sequencing was carried out using naive CD8+ T cells from blood, with Jurkat cell RNA spiked in. Subset here: FACS-sorted CD8+CD4-CCR7+CD45RA+ naive T cells. This CDR3 is CASSYSEAFEQYF. CDR3 DNA sequence: TGTGCCAGCAGTTACTCGGAGGCCTTTGAGCAGTACTTC.